This T cell receptor beta chain was documented in a study of T cell changes during pregnancy in multiple sclerosis. Clones were sequenced by immunoSEQ multiplex PCR, and TCRdb holds only the in-frame ones, with some missing. Of 57,000 or so clones in the sample, under 95% are singletons; the top ten hold 1% to 1.5%. V lost 1 base, J lost 1 base, and 0 bases stayed unmatched. CDR3 length: 14 residues. Germline CDR1 reads SEHNR; CDR2 reads FQNEAQ (reference sequence). The source was peripheral blood, collected in the second trimester of pregnancy. The chain couples TRBV7-9 to TRBJ1-1, with 7 bases fitting TRBD1. This sequence was found in a female donor with multiple sclerosis, enrolled in a pregnancy study. CDR3 nucleotide sequence: TGTGCCAGCAGCTTAGGACAGGGGAACACTGAAGCTTTCTTT. Translation: CASSLGQGNTEAFF.